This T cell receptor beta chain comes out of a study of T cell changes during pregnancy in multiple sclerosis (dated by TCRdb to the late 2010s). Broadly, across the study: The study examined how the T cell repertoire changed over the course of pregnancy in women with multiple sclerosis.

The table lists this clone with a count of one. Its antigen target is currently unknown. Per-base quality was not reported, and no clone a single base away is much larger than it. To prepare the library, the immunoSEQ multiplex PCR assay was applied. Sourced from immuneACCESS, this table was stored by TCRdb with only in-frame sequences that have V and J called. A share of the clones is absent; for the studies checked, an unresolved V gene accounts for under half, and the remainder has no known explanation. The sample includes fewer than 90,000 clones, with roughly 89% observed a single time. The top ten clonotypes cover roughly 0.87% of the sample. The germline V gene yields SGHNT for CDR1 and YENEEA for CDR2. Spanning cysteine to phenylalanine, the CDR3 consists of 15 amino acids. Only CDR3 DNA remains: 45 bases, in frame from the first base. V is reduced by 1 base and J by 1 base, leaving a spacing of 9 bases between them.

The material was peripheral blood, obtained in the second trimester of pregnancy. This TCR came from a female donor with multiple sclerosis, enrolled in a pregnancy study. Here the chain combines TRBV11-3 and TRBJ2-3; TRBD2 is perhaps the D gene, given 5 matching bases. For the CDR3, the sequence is CASSLGGLGTDTQYF. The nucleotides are TGTGCCAGCAGCTTAGGAGGGTTGGGCACAGATACGCAGTATTTT.